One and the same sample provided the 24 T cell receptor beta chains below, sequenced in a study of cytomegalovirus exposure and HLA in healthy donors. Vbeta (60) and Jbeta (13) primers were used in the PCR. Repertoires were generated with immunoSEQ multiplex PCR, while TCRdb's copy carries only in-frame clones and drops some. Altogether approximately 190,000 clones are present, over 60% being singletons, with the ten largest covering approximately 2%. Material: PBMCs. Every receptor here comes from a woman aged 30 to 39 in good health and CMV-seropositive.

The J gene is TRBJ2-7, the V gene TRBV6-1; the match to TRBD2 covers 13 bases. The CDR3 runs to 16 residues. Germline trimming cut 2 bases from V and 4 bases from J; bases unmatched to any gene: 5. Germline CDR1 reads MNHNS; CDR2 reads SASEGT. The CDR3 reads CASSEFRTSGSYEQYF. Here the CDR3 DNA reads TGTGCCAGCAGTGAATTTCGGACTAGCGGGAGTTACGAGCAGTACTTC.

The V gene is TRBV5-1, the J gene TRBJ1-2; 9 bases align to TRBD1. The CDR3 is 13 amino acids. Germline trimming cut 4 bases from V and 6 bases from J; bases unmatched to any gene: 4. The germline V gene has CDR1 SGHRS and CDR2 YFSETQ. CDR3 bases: TGCGCCAGCAGCCCCGGGACAGGGCATGGCTACACCTTC. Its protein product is CASSPGTGHGYTF.

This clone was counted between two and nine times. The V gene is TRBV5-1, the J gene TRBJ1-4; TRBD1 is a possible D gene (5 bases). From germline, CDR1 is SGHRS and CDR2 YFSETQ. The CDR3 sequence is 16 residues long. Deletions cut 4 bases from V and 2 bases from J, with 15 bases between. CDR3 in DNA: TGCGCCAGCAGCCAGCCCCTGGCAGGGACTAATGAAAAACTGTTTTTT. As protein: CASSQPLAGTNEKLFF.

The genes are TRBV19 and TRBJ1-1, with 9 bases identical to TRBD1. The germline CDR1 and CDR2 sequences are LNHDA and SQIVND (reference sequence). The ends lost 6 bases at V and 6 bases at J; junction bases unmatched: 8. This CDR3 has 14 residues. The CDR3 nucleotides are TGTGCCAGTAGAAAACAGGGGGCGCATCCTGAAGCTTTCTTT. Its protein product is CASRKQGAHPEAFF.

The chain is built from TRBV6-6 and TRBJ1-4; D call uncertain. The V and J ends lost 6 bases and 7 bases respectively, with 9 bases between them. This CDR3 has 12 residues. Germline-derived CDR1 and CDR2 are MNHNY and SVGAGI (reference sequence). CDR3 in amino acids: CASRAGGEKLFF. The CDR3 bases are TGTGCCAGCAGGGCCGGAGGTGAAAAACTGTTTTTT.

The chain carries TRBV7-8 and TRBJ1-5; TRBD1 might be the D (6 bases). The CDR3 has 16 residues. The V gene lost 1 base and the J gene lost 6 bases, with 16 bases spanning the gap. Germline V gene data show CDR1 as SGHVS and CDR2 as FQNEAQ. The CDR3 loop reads CASSLVYGRGAQPQHF. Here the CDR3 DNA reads TGTGCCAGCAGCTTAGTTTACGGCAGGGGCGCTCAGCCCCAGCATTTT.

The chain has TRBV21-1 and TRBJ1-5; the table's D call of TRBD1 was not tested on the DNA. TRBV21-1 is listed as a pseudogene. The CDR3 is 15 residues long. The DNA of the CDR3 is TGTGCCAGCAGCCCGGACAGGGGGTGGCTACAGCCCCAGCATTTT. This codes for CASSPDRGWLQPQHF.

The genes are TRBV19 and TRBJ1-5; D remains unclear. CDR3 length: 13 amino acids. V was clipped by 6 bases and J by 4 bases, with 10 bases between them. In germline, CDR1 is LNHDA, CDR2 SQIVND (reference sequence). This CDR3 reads CASRADPNQPQHF. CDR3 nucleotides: TGTGCCAGTAGGGCGGATCCAAATCAGCCCCAGCATTTT.

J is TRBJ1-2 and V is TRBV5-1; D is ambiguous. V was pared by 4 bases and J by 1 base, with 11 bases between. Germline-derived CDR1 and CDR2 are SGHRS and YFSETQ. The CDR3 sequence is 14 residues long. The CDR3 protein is CASSPFAGNYGYTF. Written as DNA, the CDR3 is TGCGCCAGCAGCCCATTTGCCGGTAACTATGGCTACACCTTC.

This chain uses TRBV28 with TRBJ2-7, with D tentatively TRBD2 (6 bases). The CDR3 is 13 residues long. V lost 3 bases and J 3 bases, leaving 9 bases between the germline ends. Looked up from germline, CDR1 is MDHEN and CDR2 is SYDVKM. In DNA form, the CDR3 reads TGTGCCAGCAGTTTGGGGGGTGGCTACGAGCAGTACTTC. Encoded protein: CASSLGGGYEQYF. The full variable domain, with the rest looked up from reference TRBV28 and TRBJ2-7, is DVKVTQSSRYLVKRTGEKVFLECVQDMDHENMFWYRQDPGLGLRLIYFSYDVKMKEKGDIPEGYSVSREKKERFSLILESASTNQTSMYLCASSLGGGYEQYFGPGTRLTVT.

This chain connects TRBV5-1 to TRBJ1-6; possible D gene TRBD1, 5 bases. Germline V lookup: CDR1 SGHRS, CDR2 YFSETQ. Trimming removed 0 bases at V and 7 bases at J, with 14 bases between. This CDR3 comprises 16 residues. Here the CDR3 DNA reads TGCGCCAGCAGCTTGGAGCGGGCCGGGGGGAATTCACCCCTCCACTTT. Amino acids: CASSLERAGGNSPLHF. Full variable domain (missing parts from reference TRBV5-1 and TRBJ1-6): KAGVTQTPRYLIKTRGQQVTLSCSPISGHRSVSWYQQTPGQGLQFLFEYFSETQRNKGNFPGRFSGRQFSNSRSEMNVSTLELGDSALYLCASSLERAGGNSPLHFGNGTRLTVT.

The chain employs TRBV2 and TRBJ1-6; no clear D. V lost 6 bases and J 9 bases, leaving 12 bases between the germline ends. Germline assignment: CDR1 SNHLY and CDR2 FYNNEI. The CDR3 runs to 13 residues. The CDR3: CASRKGVASPLHF. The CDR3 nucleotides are TGTGCCAGCAGAAAGGGAGTGGCTTCACCCCTCCACTTT.

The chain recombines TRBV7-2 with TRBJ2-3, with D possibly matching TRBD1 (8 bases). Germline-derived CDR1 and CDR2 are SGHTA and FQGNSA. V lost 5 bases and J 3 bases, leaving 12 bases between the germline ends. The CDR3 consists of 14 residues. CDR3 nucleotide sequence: TGTGCCAGCAGCCCACAGGGGGGGACAGATACGCAGTATTTT. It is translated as CASSPQGGTDTQYF. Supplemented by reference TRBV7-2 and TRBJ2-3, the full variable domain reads GAGVSQSPSNKVTEKGKDVELRCDPISGHTALYWYRQSLGQGLEFLIYFQGNSAPDKSGLPSDRFSAERTGGSVSTLTIQRTQQEDSAVYLCASSPQGGTDTQYFGPGTRLTVL.

The CDR3 loop reads CAGVLAGLNEQFF. The CDR3 DNA sequence: TGTGCCGGAGTCCTAGCGGGGCTCAATGAGCAGTTCTTC. The V call is TRBV2, the J call TRBJ2-1; 9 bases map to TRBD2. The CDR3 covers 13 residues. Germline loops: CDR1 SNHLY, CDR2 FYNNEI. The junction had 8 bases not matched to a gene; V was cut back by 11 bases and J by 6 bases.

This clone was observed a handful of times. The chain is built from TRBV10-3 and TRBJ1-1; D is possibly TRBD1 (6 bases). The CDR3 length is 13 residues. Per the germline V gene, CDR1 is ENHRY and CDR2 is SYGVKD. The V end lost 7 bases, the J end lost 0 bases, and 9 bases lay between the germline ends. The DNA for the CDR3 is TGTGCCATCAAGGACAGTCTGAACACTGAAGCTTTCTTT. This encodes CAIKDSLNTEAFF.

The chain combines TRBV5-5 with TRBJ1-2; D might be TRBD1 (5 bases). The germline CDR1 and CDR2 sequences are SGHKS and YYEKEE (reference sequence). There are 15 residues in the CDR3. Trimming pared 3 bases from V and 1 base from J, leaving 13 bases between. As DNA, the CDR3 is TGTGCCAGCAGCTCCATGACAGATTTTAACTATGGCTACACCTTC. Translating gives CASSSMTDFNYGYTF.

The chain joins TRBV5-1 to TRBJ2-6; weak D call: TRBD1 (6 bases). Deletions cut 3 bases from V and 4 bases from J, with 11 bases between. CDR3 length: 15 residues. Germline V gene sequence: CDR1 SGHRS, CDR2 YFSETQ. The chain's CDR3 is CASSWSGTGANVLTF. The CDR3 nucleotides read TGCGCCAGCAGCTGGTCCGGGACAGGGGCCAACGTCCTGACTTTC.

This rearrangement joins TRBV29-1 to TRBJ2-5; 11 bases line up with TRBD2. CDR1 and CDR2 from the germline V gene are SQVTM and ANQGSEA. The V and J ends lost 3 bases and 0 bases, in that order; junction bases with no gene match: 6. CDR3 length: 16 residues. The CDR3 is CSVELLAGVYQETQYF. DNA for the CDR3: TGCAGCGTTGAGTTACTAGCGGGGGTGTACCAAGAGACCCAGTACTTC.

CDR3 sequence: CASSLTTYRGRTKNIQYF. In DNA form, the CDR3 reads TGTGCCAGCAGCCTCACGACTTACAGGGGGCGAACCAAAAACATTCAGTACTTC. J is TRBJ2-4 and V is TRBV11-2; the match to TRBD1 covers 9 bases. CDR1 SGHAT and CDR2 FQNNGV come from the germline V gene. Trimming removed 5 bases from V and 2 bases from J; junction bases left unmatched: 13. The CDR3 covers 18 residues.

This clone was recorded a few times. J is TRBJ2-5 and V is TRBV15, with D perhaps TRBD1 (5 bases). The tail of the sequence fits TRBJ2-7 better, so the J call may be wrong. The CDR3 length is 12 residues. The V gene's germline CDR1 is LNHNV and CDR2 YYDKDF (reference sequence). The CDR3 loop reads CATSRQGSEQYF. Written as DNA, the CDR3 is TGTGCCACCAGCAGACAGGGATCCGAGCAGTACTTC.

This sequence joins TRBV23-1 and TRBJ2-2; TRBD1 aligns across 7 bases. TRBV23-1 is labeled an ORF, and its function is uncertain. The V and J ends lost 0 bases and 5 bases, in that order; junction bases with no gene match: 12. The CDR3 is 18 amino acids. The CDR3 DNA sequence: TGCGCCAGCAGTCAATCGGGGGACAGCTCCTCGAGGACCGGGGAGCTGTTTTTT. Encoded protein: CASSQSGDSSSRTGELFF.

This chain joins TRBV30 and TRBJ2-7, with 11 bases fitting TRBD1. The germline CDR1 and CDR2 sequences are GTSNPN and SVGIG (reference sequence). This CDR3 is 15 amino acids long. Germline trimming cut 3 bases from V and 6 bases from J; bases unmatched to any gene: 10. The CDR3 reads CAWSPIGQGATEQYF. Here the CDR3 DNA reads TGTGCCTGGAGCCCGATAGGACAGGGGGCGACCGAGCAGTACTTC.

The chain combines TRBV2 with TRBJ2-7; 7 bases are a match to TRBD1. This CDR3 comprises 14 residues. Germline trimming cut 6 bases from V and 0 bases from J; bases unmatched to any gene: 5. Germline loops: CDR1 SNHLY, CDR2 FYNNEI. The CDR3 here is CASRGTATSYEQYF. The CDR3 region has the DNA TGTGCCAGCAGGGGGACAGCAACCTCCTACGAGCAGTACTTC.

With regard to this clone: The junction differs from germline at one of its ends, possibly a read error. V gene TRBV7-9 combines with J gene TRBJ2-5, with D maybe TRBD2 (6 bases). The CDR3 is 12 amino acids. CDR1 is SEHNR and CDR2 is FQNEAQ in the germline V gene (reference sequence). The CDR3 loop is CSSSFGGETQYF. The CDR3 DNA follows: TGTTCCAGCAGCTTCGGGGGAGAGACCCAGTACTTC.